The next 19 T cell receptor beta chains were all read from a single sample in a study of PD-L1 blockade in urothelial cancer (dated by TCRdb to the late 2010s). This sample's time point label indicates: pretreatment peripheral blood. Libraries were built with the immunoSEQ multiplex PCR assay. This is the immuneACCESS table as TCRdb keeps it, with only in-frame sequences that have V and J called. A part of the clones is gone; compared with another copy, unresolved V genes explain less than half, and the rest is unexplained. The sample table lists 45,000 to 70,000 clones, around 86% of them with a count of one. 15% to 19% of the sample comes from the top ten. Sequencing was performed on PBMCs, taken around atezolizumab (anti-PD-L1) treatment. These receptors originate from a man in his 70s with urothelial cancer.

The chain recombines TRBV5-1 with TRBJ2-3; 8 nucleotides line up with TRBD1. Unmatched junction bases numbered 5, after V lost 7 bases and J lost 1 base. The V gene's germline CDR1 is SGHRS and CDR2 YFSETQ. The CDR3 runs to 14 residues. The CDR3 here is CASSTGDGTDTQYF. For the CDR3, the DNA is TGCGCCAGCTCGACAGGGGACGGCACAGATACGCAGTATTTT. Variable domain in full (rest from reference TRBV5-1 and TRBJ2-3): KAGVTQTPRYLIKTRGQQVTLSCSPISGHRSVSWYQQTPGQGLQFLFEYFSETQRNKGNFPGRFSGRQFSNSRSEMNVSTLELGDSALYLCASSTGDGTDTQYFGPGTRLTVL.

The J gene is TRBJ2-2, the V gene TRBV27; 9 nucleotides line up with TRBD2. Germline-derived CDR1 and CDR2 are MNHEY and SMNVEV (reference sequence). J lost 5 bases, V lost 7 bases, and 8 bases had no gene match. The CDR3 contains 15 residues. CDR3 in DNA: TGTGCCAGCACCGAGACTAGCGGCCCGACCGGGGAGCTGTTTTTT. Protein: CASTETSGPTGELFF.

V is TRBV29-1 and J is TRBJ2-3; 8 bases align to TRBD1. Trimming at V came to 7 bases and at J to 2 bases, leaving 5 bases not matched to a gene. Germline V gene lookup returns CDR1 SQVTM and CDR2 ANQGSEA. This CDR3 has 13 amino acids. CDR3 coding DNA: TGCAGCGCCGACAGGGGACTCACAGATACGCAGTATTTT. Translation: CSADRGLTDTQYF.

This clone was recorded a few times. CDR3 in DNA: TGTGCCACCCCTGACGGGCTAGCGGGAACGAACACCGGGGAGCTGTTTTTT. As protein: CATPDGLAGTNTGELFF. J is TRBJ2-2 and V is TRBV6-4; 9 bases match TRBD2. The germline V gene has CDR1 MRHNA and CDR2 SNTAGT. The CDR3 is made up of 17 amino acids. Trimming removed 10 bases from V and 0 bases from J; junction bases left unmatched: 12.

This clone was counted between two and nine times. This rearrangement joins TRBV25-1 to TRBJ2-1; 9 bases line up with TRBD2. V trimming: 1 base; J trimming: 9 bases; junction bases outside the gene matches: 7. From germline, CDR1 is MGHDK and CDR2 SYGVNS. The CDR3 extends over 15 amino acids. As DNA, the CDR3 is TGTGCCAGCAGTGAATTTGCGGCGCGGGGGGGTGAGCAGTTCTTC. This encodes CASSEFAARGGEQFF.

CDR3 in amino acids: CASSLQTGGKTQYF. The CDR3 DNA sequence: TGTGCCAGCAGTCTACAGACAGGGGGGAAGACCCAGTACTTC. The chain employs TRBV27 and TRBJ2-5, with TRBD1 matching over 9 bases. J was trimmed by 6 bases and V by 5 bases; bases with no gene match: 7. Germline values: CDR1 MNHEY, CDR2 SMNVEV (reference sequence). The CDR3 runs 14 residues.

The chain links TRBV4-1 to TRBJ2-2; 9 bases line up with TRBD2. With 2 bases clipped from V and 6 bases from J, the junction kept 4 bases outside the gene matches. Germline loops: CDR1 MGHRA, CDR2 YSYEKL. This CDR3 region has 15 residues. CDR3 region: CASSQPGTSPGELFF. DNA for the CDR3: TGCGCCAGCAGCCAACCGGGGACTAGCCCCGGGGAGCTGTTTTTT.

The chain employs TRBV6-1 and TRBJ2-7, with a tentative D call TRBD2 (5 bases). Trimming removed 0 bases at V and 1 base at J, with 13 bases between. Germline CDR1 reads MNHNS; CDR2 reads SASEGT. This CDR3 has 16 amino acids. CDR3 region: CASSEAEGLRSYEQYF. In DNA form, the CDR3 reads TGTGCCAGCAGTGAAGCAGAGGGTCTTAGATCCTACGAGCAGTACTTC.

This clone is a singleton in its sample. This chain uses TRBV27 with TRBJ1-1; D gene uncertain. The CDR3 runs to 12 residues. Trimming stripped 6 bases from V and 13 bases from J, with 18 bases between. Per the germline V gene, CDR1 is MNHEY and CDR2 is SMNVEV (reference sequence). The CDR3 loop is CASSPGGPPGFF. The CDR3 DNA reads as TGTGCCAGCAGCCCCGGCGGGCCCCCTGGTTTCTTT.

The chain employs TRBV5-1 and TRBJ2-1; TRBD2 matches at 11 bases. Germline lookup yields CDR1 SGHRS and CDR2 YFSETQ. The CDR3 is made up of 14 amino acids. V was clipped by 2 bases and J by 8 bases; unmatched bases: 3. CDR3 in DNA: TGCGCCAGCAGCTTTCAACTAGCGGGAGATGAGCAGTTCTTC. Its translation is CASSFQLAGDEQFF.

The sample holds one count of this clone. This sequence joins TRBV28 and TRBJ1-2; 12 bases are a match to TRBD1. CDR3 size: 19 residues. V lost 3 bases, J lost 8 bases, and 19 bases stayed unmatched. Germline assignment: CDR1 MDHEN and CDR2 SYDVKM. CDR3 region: CASSLGNVGLGQGAGGYTF. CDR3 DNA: TGTGCCAGCAGTTTGGGGAACGTTGGTCTGGGACAGGGGGCGGGGGGCTACACCTTC.

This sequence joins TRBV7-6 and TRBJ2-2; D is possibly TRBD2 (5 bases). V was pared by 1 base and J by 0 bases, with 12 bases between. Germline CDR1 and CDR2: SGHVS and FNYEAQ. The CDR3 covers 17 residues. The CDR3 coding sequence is TGTGCCAGCAGCTTAGGAGAGGACTCCGCGAACACCGGGGAGCTGTTTTTT. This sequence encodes CASSLGEDSANTGELFF.

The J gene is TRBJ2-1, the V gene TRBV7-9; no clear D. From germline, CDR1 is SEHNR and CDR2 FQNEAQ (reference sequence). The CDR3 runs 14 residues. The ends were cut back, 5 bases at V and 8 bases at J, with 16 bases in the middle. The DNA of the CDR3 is TGTGCCAGCAGCCGCGACACCCAGTATGATGAGCAGTTCTTC. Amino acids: CASSRDTQYDEQFF.

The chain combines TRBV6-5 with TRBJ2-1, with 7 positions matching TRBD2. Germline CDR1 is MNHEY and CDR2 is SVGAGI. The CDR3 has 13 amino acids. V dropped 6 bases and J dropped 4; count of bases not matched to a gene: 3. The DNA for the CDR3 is TGTGCCAGCAGGCCAGCGGGGTACAATGAGCAGTTCTTC. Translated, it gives CASRPAGYNEQFF.

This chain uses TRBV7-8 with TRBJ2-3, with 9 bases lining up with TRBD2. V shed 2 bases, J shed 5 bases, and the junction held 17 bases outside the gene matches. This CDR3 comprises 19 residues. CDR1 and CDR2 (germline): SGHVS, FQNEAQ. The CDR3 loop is CASSLHWSASGTRGDTQYF. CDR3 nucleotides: TGTGCCAGCAGCTTACACTGGTCGGCTAGCGGGACCAGGGGAGATACGCAGTATTTT.

The CDR3 here is CATSNRTGGFYEQFF. The CDR3 nucleotides read TGTGCCACCAGCAACCGGACAGGGGGCTTTTATGAGCAGTTCTTC. The rearrangement uses TRBV15 and TRBJ2-1, with 11 bases that match TRBD1. Per the germline V gene, CDR1 is LNHNV and CDR2 is YYDKDF (reference sequence). V dropped 4 bases and J dropped 8; count of bases not matched to a gene: 7. This CDR3 comprises 15 residues.

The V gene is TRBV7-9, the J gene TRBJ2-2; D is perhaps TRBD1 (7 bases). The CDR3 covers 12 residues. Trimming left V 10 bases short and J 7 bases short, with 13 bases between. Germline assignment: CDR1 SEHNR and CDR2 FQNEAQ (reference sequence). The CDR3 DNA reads TGTGCCATCTTCAGGGGGGTCGGGGAGCTGTTTTTT. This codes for CAIFRGVGELFF.

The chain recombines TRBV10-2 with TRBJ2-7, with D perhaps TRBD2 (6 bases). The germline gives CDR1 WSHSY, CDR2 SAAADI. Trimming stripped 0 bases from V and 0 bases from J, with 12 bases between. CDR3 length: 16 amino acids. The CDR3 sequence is CASSESDGRSSYEQYF. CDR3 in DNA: TGCGCCAGCAGTGAGTCGGACGGGAGATCCTCCTACGAGCAGTACTTC.

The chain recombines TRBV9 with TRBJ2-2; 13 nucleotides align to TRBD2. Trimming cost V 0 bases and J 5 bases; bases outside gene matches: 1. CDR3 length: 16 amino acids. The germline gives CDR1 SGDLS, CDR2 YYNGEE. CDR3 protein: CASSVGLAGGTGELFF. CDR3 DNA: TGTGCCAGCAGCGTAGGACTAGCGGGAGGAACCGGGGAGCTGTTTTTT.